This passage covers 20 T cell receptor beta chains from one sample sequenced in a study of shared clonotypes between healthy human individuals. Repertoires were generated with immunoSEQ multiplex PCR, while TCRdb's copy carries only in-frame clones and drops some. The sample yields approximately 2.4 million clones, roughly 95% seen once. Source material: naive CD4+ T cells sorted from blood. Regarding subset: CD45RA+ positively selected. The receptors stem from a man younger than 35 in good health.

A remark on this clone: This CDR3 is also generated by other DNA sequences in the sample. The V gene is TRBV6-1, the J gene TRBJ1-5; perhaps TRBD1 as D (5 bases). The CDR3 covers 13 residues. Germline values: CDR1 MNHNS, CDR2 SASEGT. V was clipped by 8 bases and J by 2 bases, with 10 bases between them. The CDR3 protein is CASRPGGNQPQHF. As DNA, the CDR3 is TGTGCCAGCCGACCGGGGGGCAATCAGCCCCAGCATTTT.

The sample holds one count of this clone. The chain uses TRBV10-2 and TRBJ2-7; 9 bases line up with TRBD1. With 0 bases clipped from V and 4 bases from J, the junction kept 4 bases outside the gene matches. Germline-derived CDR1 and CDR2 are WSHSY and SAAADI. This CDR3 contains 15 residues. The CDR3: CASSESDRGNYEQYF. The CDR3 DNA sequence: TGCGCCAGCAGTGAGTCTGACAGGGGGAATTACGAGCAGTACTTC.

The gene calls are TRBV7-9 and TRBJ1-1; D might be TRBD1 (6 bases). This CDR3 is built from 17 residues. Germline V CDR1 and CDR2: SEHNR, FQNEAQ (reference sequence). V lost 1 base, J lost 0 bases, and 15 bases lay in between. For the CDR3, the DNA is TGTGCCAGCAGCTTAGAGGGGGACAACTTAATGAACACTGAAGCTTTCTTT. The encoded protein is CASSLEGDNLMNTEAFF.

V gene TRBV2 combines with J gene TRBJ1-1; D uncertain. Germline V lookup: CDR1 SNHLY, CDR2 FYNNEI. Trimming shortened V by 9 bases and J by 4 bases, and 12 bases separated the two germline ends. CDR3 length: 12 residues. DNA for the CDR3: TGTGCCAGTTCGGAAGGCTTCACTGAAGCTTTCTTT. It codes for CASSEGFTEAFF.

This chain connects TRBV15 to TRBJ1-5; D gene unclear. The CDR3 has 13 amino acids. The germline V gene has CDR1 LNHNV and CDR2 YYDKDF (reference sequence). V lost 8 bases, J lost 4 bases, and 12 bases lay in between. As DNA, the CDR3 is TGTGCCACCGGGCAGGATCGGAATCAGCCCCAGCATTTT. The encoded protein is CATGQDRNQPQHF.

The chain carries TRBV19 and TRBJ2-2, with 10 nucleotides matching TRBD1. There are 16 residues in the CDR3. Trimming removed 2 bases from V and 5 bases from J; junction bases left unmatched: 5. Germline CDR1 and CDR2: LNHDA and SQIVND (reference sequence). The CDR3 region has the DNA TGTGCCAGTAGTATAACGGGGACAGGGGTAACCGGGGAGCTGTTTTTT. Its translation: CASSITGTGVTGELFF.

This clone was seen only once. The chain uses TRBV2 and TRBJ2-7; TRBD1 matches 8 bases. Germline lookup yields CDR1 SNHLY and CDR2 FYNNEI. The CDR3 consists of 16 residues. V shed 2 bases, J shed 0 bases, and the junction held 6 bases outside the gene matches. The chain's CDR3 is CASSEPTGGFSYEQYF. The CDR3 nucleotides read TGTGCCAGCAGTGAACCAACAGGGGGATTCTCCTACGAGCAGTACTTC.

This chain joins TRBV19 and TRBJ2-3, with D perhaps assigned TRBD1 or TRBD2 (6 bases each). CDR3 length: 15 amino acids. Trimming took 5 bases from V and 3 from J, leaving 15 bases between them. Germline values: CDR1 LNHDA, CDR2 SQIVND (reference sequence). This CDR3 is CASSLAGQGTDTQYF. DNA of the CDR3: TGTGCCAGTAGTCTCGCGGGACAAGGGACAGATACGCAGTATTTT.

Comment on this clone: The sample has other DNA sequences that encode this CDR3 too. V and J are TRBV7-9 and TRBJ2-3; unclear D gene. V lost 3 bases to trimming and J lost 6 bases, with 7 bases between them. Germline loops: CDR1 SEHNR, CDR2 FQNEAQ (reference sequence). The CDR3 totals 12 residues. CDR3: CASSFTADTQYF. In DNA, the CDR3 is TGTGCCAGCAGCTTTACCGCGGATACGCAGTATTTT.

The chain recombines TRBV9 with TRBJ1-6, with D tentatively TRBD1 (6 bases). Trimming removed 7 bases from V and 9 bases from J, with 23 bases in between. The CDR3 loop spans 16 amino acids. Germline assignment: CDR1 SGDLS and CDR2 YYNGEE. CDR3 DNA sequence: TGTGCCAGCGGGAAGGACAGAGGCGGTAGTGGTTCACCCCTCCACTTT. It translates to CASGKDRGGSGSPLHF.

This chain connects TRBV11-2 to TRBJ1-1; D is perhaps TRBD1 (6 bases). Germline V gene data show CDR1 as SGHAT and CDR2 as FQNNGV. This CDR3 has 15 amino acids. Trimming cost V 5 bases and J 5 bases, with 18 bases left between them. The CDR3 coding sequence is TGTGCCAGCAGCCCCGCGCAGGGGCGGGTGACTGAAGCTTTCTTT. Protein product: CASSPAQGRVTEAFF.

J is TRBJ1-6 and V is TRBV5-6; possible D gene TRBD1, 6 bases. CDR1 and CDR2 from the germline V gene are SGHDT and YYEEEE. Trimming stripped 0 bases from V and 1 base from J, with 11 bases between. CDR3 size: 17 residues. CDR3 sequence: CASSLEGGFSYNSPLHF. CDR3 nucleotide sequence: TGTGCCAGCAGCTTGGAGGGGGGTTTTTCCTATAATTCACCCCTCCACTTT.

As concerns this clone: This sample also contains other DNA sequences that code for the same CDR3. The CDR3 nucleotides are TGTGCCAGCTCTCGGTGGTCTGGAAACACCATATATTTT. Protein product: CASSRWSGNTIYF. V and J are TRBV6-5 and TRBJ1-3; D gene ambiguous. The CDR3 sequence is 13 residues long. The germline gives CDR1 MNHEY, CDR2 SVGAGI. Trimming removed 8 bases at V and 1 base at J, with 9 bases between.

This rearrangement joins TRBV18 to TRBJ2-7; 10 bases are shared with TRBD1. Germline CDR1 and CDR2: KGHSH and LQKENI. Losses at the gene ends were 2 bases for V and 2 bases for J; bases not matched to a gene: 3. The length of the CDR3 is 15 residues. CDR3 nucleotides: TGTGCCAGCTCACCAGACAGGGGGCCCGCCTACGAGCAGTACTTC. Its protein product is CASSPDRGPAYEQYF.

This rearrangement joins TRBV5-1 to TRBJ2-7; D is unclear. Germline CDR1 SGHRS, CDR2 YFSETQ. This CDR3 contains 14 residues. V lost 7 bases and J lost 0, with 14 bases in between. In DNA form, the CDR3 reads TGCGCCAGCGGACGGGTCCCGAGCTCCTACGAGCAGTACTTC. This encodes CASGRVPSSYEQYF.

Here the CDR3 reads CASSQEPAKAGFF. The CDR3 bases are TGCGCCAGCAGCCAAGAACCAGCTAAAGCTGGTTTTTTT. The chain employs TRBV4-1 and TRBJ1-4, with D unresolved. Germline CDR1 and CDR2: MGHRA and YSYEKL. Between the trimmed V and J ends, which lost 0 bases and 17 bases, there was a span of 16 bases. The CDR3 contains 13 residues.

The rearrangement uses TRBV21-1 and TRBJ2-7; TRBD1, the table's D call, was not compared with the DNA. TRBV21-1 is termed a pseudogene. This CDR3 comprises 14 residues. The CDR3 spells CASAVPGTAHEQYF. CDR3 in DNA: TGTGCCAGCGCCGTACCAGGGACAGCCCACGAGCAGTACTTC.

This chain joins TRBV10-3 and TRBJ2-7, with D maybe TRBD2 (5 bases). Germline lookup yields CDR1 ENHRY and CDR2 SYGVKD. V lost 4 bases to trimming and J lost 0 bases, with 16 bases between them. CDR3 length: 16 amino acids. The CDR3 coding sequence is TGTGCCATCAGTGGCGGAGCGGTCCCAGGCTCCTACGAGCAGTACTTC. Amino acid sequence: CAISGGAVPGSYEQYF.

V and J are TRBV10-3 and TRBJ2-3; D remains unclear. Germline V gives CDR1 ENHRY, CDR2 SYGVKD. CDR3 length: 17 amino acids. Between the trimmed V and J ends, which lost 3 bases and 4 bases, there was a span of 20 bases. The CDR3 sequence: CAISEGKQSYRPDTQYF. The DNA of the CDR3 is TGTGCCATCAGTGAAGGAAAACAGTCCTATCGTCCAGATACGCAGTATTTT.

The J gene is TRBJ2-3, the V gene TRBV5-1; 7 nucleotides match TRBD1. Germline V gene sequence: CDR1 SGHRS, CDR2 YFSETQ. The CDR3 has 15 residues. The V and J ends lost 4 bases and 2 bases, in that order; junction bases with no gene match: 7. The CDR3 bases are TGCGCCAGCAGCGTCACAGGGGTTATCACAGATACGCAGTATTTT. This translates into CASSVTGVITDTQYF.